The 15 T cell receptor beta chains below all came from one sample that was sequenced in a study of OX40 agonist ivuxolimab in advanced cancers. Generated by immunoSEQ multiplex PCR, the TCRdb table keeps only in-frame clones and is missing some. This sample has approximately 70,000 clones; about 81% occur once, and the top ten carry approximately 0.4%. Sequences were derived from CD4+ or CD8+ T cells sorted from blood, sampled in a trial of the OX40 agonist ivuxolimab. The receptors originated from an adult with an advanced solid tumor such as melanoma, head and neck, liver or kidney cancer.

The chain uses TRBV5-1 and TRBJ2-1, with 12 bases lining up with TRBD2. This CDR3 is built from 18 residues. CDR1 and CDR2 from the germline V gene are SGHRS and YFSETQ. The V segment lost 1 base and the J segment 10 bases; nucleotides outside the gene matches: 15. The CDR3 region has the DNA TGCGCCAGCAGCTTGAGCCTAGCGGGAGGGCAGGCTTGGGGAGAGCAGTTCTTC. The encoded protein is CASSLSLAGGQAWGEQFF.

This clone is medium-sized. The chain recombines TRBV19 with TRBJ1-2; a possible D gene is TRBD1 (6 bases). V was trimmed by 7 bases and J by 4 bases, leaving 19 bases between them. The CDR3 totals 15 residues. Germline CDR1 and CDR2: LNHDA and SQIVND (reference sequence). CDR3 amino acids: CASTSGDLRGYGYTF. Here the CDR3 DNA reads TGTGCCAGTACCTCAGGCGACCTCAGGGGCTATGGCTACACCTTC.

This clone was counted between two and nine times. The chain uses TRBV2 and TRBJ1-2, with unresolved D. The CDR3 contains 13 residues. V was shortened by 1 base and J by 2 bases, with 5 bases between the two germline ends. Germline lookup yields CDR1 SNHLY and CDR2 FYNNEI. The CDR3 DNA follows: TGTGCCAGCAGTGAAGAGGGAAACTATGGCTACACCTTC. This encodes CASSEEGNYGYTF.

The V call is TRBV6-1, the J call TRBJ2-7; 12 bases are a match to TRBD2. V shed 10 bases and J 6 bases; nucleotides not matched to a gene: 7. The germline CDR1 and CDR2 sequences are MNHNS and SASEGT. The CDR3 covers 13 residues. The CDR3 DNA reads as TGTGCCATCAGACTAGCGGGAGAGGGCGAGCAGTACTTC. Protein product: CAIRLAGEGEQYF.

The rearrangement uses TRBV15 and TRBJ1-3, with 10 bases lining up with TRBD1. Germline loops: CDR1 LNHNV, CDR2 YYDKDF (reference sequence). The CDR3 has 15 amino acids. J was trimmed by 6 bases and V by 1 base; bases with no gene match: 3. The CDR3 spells CATSRGGTGANTIYF. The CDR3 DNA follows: TGTGCCACCAGCAGAGGTGGGACAGGGGCAAACACCATATATTTT. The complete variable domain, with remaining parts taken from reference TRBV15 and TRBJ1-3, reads DAMVIQNPRYQVTQFGKPVTLSCSQTLNHNVMYWYQQKSSQAPKLLFHYYDKDFNNEADTPDNFQSRRPNTSFCFLDIRSPGLGDTAMYLCATSRGGTGANTIYFGEGSWLTVV.

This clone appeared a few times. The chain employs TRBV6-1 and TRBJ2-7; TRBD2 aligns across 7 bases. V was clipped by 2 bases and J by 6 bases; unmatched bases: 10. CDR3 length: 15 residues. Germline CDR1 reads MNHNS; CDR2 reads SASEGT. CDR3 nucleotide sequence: TGTGCCAGCAGTGAATCGTCGGCAGGGAGGGCCGAGCAGTACGTC. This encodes CASSESSAGRAEQYV.

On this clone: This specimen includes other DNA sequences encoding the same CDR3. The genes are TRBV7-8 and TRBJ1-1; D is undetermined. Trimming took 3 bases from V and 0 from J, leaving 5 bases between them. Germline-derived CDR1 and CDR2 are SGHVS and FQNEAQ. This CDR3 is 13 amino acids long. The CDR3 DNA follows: TGTGCCAGCAGCTTTCAACTGAACACTGAAGCTTTCTTT. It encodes CASSFQLNTEAFF.

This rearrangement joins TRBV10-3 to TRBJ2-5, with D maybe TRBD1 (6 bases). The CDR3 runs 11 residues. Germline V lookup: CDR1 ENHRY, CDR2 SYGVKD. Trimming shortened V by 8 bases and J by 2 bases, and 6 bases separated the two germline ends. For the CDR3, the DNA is TGTGCCATCGGACAGCAAGAGACCCAGTACTTC. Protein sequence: CAIGQQETQYF.

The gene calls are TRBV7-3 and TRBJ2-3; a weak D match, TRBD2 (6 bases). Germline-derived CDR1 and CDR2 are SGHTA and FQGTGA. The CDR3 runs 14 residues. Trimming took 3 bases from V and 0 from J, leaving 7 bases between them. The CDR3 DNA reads TGTGCCAGCAGCTTCGGGACTAGCACAGATACGCAGTATTTT. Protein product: CASSFGTSTDTQYF.

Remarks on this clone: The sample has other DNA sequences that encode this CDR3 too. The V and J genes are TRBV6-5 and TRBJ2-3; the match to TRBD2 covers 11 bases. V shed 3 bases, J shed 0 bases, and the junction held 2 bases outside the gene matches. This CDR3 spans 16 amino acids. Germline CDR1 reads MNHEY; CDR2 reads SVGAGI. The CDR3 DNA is TGTGCCAGCAGTTATAGCGGGAGGGCTAGCACAGATACGCAGTATTTT. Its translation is CASSYSGRASTDTQYF.

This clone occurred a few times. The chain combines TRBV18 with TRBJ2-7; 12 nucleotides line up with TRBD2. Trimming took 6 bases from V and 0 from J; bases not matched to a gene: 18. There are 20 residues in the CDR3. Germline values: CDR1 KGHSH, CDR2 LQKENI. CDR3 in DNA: TGTGCCAGCTCCATCACCTCGGCTAGCGGGAGGGCCAGGGCCTCCTACGAGCAGTACTTC. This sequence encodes CASSITSASGRARASYEQYF.

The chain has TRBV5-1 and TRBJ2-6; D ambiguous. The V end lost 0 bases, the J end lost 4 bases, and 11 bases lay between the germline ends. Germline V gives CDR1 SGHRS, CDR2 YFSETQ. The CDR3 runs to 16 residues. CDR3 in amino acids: CASSLVRPRGANVLTF. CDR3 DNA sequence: TGCGCCAGCAGCTTGGTTCGTCCCCGCGGGGCCAACGTCCTGACTTTC.

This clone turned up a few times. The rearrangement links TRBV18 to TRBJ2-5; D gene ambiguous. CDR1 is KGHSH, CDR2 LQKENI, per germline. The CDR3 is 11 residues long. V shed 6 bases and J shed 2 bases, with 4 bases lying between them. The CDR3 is CASSPQETQYF. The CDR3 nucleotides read TGTGCCAGCTCTCCGCAAGAGACCCAGTACTTC.

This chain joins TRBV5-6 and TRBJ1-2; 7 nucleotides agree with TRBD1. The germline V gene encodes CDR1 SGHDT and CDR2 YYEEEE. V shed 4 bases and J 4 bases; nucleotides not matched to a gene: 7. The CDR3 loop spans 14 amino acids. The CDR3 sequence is CASSRGQDSYGYTF. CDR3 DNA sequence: TGTGCCAGCAGCAGAGGACAGGACTCCTATGGCTACACCTTC.

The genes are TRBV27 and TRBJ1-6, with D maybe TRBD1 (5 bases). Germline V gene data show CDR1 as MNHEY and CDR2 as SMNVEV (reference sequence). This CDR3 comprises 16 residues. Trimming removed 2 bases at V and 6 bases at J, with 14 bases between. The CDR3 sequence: CASSLMLRRGNSPLHF. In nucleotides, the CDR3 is TGTGCCAGCAGTTTAATGTTGAGAAGGGGTAATTCACCCCTCCACTTT.